What follows are 5 T cell receptor beta chains derived from one specimen sequenced in a study of sequential checkpoint blockade in melanoma. Generated by immunoSEQ multiplex PCR, the TCRdb table keeps only in-frame clones and is missing some. The sample has 2,000 to 3,000 clones; roughly 31% are singletons. Treatment reported: randomized to nivolumab then ipilimumab (arm A) or the reverse (arm B). Sample: tumor tissue (inferred from file names), taken from a patient given nivolumab and ipilimumab in sequence. Receptors originate from a human donor with melanoma.

The rearrangement joins TRBV12-5 to TRBJ2-1; 13 bases are a match to TRBD2. CDR1 LGHNT and CDR2 FRNRAP come from the germline V gene. The length of the CDR3 is 15 residues. CDR3 protein: CASNPGLAGYNEQFF. Here the CDR3 DNA reads TGTGCCAGCAACCCGGGACTAGCGGGGTACAATGAGCAGTTCTTC. The variable domain in full, with the rest retrieved from reference TRBV12-5 and TRBJ2-1, is DARVTQTPRHKVTEMGQEVTMRCQPILGHNTVFWYRQTMMQGLELLAYFRNRAPLDDSGMPKDRFSAEMPDATLATLKIQPSEPRDSAVYFCASNPGLAGYNEQFFGPGTRLTVL.

The genes are TRBV14 and TRBJ2-1; D is uncertain. Trimming removed 1 base at V and 14 bases at J, with 12 bases between. Germline V gene lookup returns CDR1 SGHDN and CDR2 FVKESK. The CDR3 consists of 12 residues. The CDR3, as DNA: TGTGCCAGCAGCCAAGGGGCAGGTCGGGAGTTCTTC. Translation: CASSQGAGREFF.

By share, this clone ranks as large. The rearrangement joins TRBV6-8 to TRBJ2-1, with 9 bases aligning to TRBD2. The germline V gene encodes CDR1 MNHGY and CDR2 SAAAGT. The J segment lost 0 bases and the V segment lost 3 bases, leaving 9 bases of the junction unmatched. The CDR3 runs 18 residues. This CDR3 is CASSYAGLAGASYNEQFF. DNA of the CDR3: TGTGCCAGCAGTTATGCCGGGTTAGCGGGAGCCTCCTACAATGAGCAGTTCTTC.

The V call is TRBV11-3, the J call TRBJ1-1; D not certain. V lost 7 bases and J 7 bases, leaving 19 bases between the germline ends. Germline V gives CDR1 SGHNT, CDR2 YENEEA. The CDR3 has 14 amino acids. The CDR3 nucleotides read TGTGCCAGCACCCCCGGCGGAGTGCGTAGTGAAGCTTTCTTT. This encodes CASTPGGVRSEAFF.

This clone was counted a few times. The V gene is TRBV25-1, the J gene TRBJ1-6; 7 bases align to TRBD1. The CDR3 sequence is 17 residues long. The germline V gene has CDR1 MGHDK and CDR2 SYGVNS. Trimming took 3 bases from V and 6 from J; bases not matched to a gene: 11. CDR3 bases: TGTGCCAGCAGTGATACGAGACAGGGAAGTCGTAATTCACCCCTCCACTTT. Its translation: CASSDTRQGSRNSPLHF.